This T cell receptor beta chain was sequenced in a study of blood T cell repertoires in COVID-19. Whole-study context: Samples of COVID-19 (acute and convalescent) were obtained from the United States, Italy and Spain.

Trimming removed 1 base from V and 9 bases from J, with 22 bases in between. The CDR3 has 18 residues. Germline V gives CDR1 MDHEN, CDR2 SYDVKM. This clone was found once. The repertoire was sequenced with immunoSEQ multiplex PCR; TCRdb's copy has only in-frame clones and lacks some. The profile covers 120,000 or so clones, with 88% appearing a single time and about 1.5% taken by the ten largest. This chain joins TRBV28 and TRBJ1-6, with a weak D call TRBD1 (6 bases). Sequencing was carried out using peripheral blood. The source is a human donor in a cohort sampled during active COVID-19. CDR3 in amino acids: CASSLYPGWGTKGSPLHF. The DNA for the CDR3 is TGTGCCAGCAGTTTATACCCTGGATGGGGGACAAAGGGTTCACCCCTCCACTTT.